This T cell receptor (beta chain) was identified during a study of human T cells and chemical hapten exposure. Study at large: Small differences in pooled library volume mainly drove the variation in TCR yields per sample. General observations from the study: Expanded TCRs produced significantly more large CDR3 similarity clusters than controls did. Donors' alopecia may make their immune response differ from healthy people's. There was a positive correlation between PT1 expanded TCR counts and patch test score.

Stated time point: patch test 1, 2 weeks after DPC sensitization. Treatment of the sample: therapeutic diphenylcyclopropenone sensitization with weekly scalp DPC. Trimming cost V 0 bases and J 3 bases, with 10 bases left between them. CDR1 SGHRS and CDR2 YFSETQ come from the germline V gene. This CDR3 region has 15 residues. MiXCR, run by TCRdb on the RACE reads, gives a single entry per CDR3 protein. The profile shows around 120,000 distinct CDR3 sequences, around 10% of them singletons. A few counts support this clonotype. Antigen unknown. Material: whole blood, obtained in connection with sensitization to the hapten diphenylcyclopropenone (DPC). The TCR was taken from a woman between 45 and 65 years old with alopecia areata. Some clones in this sample may be carry-over from other donors' samples. This rearrangement joins TRBV5-1 to TRBJ1-5; D is unclear. For the CDR3, the DNA is TGCGCCAGCAGCTTGGGACCGTCTAACAATCAGCCCCAGCATTTT. It is translated as CASSLGPSNNQPQHF.